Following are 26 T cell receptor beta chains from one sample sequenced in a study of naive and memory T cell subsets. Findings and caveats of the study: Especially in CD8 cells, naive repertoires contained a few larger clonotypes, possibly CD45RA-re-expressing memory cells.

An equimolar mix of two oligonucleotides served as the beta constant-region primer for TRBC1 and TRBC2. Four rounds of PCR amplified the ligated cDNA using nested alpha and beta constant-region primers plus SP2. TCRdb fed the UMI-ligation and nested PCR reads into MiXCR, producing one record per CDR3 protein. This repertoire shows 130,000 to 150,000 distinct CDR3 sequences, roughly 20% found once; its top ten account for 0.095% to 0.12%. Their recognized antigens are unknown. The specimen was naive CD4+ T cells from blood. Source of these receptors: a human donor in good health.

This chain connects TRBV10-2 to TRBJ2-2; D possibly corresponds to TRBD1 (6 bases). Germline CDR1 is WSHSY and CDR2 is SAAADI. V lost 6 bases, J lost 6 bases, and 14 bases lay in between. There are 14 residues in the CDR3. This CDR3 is CASSLIQGAGELFF. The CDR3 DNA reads TGCGCCAGCAGCTTAATACAGGGAGCCGGGGAGCTGTTTTTT.

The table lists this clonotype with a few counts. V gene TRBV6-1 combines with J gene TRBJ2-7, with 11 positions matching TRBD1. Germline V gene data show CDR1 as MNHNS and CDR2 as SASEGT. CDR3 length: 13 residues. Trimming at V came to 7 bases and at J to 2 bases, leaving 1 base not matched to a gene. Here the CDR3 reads CASTDRGPYEQYF. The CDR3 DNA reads TGTGCCAGCACGGACAGGGGGCCCTACGAGCAGTACTTC.

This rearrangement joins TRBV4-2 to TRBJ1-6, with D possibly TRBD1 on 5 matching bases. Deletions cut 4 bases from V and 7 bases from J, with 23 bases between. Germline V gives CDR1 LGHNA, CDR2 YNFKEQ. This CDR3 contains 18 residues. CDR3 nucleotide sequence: TGTGCCAGCAGCCCAATGCGGCGGGGCACACCGAAAAATTCACCCCTCCACTTT. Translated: CASSPMRRGTPKNSPLHF.

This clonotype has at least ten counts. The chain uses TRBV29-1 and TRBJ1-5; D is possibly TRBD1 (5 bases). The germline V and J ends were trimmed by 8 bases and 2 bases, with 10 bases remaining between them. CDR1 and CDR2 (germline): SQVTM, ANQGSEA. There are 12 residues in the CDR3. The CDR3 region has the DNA TGCAGCCACAGGCCAGGCAATCAGCCCCAGCATTTT. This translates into CSHRPGNQPQHF.

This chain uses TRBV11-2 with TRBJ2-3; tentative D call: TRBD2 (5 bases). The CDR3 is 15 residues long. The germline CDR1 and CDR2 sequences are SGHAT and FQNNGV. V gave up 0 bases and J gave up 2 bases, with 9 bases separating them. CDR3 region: CASSLEEVTTDTQYF. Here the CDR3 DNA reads TGTGCCAGCAGCTTAGAGGAGGTTACCACAGATACGCAGTATTTT.

CDR3 in amino acids: CASQRSAGLEQYF. DNA for the CDR3: TGTGCCAGCCAACGATCGGCAGGGCTCGAGCAGTACTTC. The chain links TRBV6-5 to TRBJ2-7; tentative D call: TRBD1 (5 bases). Trimming took off 8 bases at V and 6 bases at J, with 17 bases between the two ends. The CDR3 sequence is 13 residues long. Germline values: CDR1 MNHEY, CDR2 SVGAGI.

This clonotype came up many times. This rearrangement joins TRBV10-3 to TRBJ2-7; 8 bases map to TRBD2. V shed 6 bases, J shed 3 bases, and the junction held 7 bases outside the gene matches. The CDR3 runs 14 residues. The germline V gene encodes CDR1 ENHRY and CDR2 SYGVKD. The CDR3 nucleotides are TGTGCCATCAGCCCGGGACTAGGGATCTACGAGCAGTACTTC. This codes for CAISPGLGIYEQYF.

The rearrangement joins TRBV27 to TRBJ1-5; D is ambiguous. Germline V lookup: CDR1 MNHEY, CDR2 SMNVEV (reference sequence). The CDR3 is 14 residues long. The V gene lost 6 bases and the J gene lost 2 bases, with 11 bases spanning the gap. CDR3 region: CASSQARGNQPQHF. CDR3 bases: TGTGCCAGCAGCCAGGCAAGAGGCAATCAGCCCCAGCATTTT.

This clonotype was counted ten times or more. In DNA form, the CDR3 reads TGCAGCGTTTATCAACGAGGGGTGGCTGAAGCTTTCTTT. It encodes CSVYQRGVAEAFF. The rearrangement joins TRBV29-1 to TRBJ1-1, with a tentative D call TRBD1 (5 bases). V dropped 5 bases and J dropped 6 bases, with 16 bases sitting between them. This CDR3 has 13 amino acids. The germline CDR1 and CDR2 sequences are SQVTM and ANQGSEA.

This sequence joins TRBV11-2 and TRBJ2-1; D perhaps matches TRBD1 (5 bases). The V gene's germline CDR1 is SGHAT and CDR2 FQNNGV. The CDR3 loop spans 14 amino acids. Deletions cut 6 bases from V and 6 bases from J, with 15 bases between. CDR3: CASRQRQTLNEQFF. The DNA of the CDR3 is TGTGCCAGCAGGCAAAGACAGACCCTCAATGAGCAGTTCTTC. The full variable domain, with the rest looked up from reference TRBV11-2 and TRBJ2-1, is EAGVAQSPRYKIIEKRQSVAFWCNPISGHATLYWYQQILGQGPKLLIQFQNNGVVDDSQLPKDRFSAERLKGVDSTLKIQPAKLEDSAVYLCASRQRQTLNEQFFGPGTRLTVL.

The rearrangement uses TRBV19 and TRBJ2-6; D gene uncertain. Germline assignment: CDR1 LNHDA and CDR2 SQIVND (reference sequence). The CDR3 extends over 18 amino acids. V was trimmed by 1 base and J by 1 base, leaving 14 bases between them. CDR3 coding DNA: TGTGCCAGTAGTATAGCGCAGCAGACGAGGTCTGGGGCCAACGTCCTGACTTTC. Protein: CASSIAQQTRSGANVLTF.

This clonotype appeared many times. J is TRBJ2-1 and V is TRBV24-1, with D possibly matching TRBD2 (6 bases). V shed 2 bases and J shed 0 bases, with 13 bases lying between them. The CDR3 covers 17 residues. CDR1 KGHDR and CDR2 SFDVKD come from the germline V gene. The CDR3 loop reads CATSDYGGARSYNEQFF. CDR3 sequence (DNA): TGTGCCACCAGTGATTACGGCGGGGCCCGCTCCTACAATGAGCAGTTCTTC.

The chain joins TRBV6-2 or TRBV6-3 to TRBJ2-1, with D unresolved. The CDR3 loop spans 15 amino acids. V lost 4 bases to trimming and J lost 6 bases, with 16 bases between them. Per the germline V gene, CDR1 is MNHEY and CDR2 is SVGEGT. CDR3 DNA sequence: TGTGCCAGCAGTTTCTCCTCTTTTAGTGGCAATGAGCAGTTCTTC. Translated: CASSFSSFSGNEQFF.

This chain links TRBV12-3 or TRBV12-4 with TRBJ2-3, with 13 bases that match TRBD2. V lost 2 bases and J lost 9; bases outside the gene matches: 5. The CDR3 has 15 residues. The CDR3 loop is CASSLTSGRAETQYF. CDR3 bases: TGTGCCAGCAGTTTAACTAGCGGGAGGGCGGAGACGCAGTATTTT.

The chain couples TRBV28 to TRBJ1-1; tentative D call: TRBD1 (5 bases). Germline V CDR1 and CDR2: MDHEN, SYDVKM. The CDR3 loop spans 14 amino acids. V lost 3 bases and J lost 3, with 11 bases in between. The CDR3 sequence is CASSFPGSYTEAFF. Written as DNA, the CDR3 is TGTGCCAGCAGTTTCCCAGGGAGTTACACTGAAGCTTTCTTT.

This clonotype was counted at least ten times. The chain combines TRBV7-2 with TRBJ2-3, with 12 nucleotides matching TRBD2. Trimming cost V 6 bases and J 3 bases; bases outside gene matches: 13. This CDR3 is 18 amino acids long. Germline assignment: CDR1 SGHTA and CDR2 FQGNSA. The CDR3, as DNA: TGTGCCAGCAGACCCCTAGCGGGAGGGCGGGGTAGGACAGATACGCAGTATTTT. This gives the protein CASRPLAGGRGRTDTQYF.

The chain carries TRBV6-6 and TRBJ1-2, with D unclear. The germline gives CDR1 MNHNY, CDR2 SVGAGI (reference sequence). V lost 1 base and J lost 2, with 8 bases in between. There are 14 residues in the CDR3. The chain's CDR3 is CASSYYGGNYGYTF. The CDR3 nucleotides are TGTGCCAGCAGTTACTATGGAGGGAACTATGGCTACACCTTC.

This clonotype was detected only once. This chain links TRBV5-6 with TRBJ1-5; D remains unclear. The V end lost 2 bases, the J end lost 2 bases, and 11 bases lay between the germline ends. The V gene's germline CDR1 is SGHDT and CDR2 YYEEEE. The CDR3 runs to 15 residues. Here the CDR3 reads CASSFKGSGNQPQHF. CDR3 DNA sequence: TGTGCCAGCAGCTTTAAGGGATCAGGCAATCAGCCCCAGCATTTT.

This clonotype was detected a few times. CDR3 DNA: TGTGCCAGCAGTCGCAGACTAGCGGAGAAGAAAGAGACCCAGTACTTC. It specifies CASSRRLAEKKETQYF. The chain combines TRBV12-3 or TRBV12-4 with TRBJ2-5; 9 bases agree with TRBD2. The CDR3 spans 16 residues. V lost 5 bases and J lost 3; bases outside the gene matches: 10.

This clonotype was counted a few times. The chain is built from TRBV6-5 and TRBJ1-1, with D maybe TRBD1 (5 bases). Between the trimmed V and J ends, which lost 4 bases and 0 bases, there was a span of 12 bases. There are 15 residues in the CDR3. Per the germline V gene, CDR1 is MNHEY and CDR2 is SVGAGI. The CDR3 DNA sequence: TGTGCCAGCAGTTTGGGGGGGAGGATGAACACTGAAGCTTTCTTT. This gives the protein CASSLGGRMNTEAFF.

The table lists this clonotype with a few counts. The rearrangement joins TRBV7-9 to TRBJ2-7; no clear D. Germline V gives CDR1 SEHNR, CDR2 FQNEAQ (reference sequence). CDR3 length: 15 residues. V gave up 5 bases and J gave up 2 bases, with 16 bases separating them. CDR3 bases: TGTGCCAGCAGCCCCCTGGACGCAGGCCCCTACGAGCAGTACTTC. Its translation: CASSPLDAGPYEQYF.

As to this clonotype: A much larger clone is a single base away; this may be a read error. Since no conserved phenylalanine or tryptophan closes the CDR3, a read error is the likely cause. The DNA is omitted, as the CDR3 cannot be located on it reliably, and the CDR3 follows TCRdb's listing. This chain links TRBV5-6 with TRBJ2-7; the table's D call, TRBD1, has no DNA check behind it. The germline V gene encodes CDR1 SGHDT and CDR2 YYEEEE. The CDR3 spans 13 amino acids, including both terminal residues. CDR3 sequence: CASSATGTQPWYS.

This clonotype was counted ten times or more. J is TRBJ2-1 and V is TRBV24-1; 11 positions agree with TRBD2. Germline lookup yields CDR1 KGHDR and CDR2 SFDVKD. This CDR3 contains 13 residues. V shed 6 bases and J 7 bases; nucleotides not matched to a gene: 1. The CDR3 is CATSSSGRNEQFF. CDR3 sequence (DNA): TGTGCCACCAGTTCTAGCGGGAGGAATGAGCAGTTCTTC.

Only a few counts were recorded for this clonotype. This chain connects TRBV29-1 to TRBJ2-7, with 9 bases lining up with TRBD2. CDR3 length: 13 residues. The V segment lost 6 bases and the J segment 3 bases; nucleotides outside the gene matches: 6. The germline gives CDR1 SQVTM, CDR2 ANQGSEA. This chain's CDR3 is CSVMGLAHYEQYF. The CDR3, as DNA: TGCAGCGTGATGGGACTAGCCCACTACGAGCAGTACTTC.

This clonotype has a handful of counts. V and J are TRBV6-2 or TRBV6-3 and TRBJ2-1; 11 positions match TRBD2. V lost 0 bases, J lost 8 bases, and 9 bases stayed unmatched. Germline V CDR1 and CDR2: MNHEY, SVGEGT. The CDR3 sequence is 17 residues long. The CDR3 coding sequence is TGTGCCAGCAGTTACTCCCTAACTAGCGGGAGCTCTGATGAGCAGTTCTTC. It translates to CASSYSLTSGSSDEQFF.

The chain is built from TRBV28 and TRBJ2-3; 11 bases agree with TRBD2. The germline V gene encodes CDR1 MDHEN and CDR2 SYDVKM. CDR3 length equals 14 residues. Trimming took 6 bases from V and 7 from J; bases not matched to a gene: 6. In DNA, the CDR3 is TGTGCCAGCAGAGGGGCTAGCGGGAGGAATACGCAGTATTTT. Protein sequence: CASRGASGRNTQYF.